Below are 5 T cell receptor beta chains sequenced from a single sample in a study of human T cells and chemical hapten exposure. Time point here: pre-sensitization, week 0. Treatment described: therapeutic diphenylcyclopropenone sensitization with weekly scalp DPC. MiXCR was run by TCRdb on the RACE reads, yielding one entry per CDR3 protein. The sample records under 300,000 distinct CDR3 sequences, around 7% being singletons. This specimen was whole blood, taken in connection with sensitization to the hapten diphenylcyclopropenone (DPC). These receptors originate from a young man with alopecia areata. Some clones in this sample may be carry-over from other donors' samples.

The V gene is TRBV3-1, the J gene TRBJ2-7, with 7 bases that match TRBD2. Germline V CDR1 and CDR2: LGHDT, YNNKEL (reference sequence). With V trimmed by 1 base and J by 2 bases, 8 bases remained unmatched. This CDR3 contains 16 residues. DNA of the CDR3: TGTGCCAGCAGCCAAGGGCTGGGAGGGATCCCCTACGAGCAGTACGTC. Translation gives CASSQGLGGIPYEQYV.

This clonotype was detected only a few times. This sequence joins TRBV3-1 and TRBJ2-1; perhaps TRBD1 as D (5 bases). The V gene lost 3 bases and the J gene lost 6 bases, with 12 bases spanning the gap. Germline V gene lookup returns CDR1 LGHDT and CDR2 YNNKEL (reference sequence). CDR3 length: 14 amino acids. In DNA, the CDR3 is TGTGCCAGCAGCCAGGGGCCCCAAGGCAATGAGCAGTTCTTC. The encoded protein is CASSQGPQGNEQFF.

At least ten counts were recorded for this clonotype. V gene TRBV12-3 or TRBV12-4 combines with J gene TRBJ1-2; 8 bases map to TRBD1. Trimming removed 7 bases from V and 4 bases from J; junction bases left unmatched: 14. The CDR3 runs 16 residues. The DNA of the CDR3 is TGTGCCAGCACCTTTTCGACAGGGGTGAGGATCTATGGCTACACCTTC. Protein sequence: CASTFSTGVRIYGYTF.

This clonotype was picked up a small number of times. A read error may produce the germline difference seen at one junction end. The CDR3 spells CTSSIRIYNEQFF. Written as DNA, the CDR3 is TGTACCAGCAGCATCCGGATTTACAATGAGCAGTTCTTC. V usage is TRBV12-3 or TRBV12-4 and J usage is TRBJ2-1; no clear D gene. This CDR3 is built from 13 residues.

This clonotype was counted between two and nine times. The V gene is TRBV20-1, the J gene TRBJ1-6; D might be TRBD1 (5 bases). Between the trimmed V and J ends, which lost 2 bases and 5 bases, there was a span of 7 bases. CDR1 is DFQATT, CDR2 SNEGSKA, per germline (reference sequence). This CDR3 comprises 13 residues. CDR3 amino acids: CSARWGNNSPLHF. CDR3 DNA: TGCAGTGCTAGATGGGGGAATAATTCACCCCTCCACTTT.